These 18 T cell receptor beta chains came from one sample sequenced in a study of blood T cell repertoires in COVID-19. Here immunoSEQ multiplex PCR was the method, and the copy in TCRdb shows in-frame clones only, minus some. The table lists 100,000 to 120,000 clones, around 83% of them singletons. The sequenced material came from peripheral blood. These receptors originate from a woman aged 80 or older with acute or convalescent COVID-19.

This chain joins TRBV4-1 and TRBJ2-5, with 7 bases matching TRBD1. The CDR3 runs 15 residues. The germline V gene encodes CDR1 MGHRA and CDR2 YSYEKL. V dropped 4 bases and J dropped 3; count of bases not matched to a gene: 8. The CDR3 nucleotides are TGCGCCAGCAGCCCAATACGGACAGGTGAAGAGACCCAGTACTTC. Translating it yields CASSPIRTGEETQYF.

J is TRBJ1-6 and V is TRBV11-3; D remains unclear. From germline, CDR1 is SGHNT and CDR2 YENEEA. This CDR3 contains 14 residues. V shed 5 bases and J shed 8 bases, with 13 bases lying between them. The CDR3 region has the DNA TGTGCCAGCAGCCCCGGGCGGGGATATTCACCCCTCCACTTT. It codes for CASSPGRGYSPLHF.

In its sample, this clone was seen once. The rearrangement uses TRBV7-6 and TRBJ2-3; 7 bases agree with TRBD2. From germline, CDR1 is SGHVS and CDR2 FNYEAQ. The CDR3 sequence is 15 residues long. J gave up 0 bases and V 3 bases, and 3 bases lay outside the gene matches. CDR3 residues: CASSLAGASTDTQYF. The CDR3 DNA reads TGTGCCAGCAGCTTGGCGGGAGCCAGCACAGATACGCAGTATTTT.

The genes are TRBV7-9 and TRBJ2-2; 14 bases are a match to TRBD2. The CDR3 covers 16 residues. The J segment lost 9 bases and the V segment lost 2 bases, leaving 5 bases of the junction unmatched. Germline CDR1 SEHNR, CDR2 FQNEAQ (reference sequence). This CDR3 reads CASSLPGLAGARELFF. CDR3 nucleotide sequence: TGTGCCAGCAGCTTACCGGGACTAGCGGGAGCCCGGGAGCTGTTTTTT.

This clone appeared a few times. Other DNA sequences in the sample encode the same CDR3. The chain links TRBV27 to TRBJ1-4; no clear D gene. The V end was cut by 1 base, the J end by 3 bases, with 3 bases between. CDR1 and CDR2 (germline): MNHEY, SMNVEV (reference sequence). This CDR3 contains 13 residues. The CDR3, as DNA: TGTGCCAGCAGTTTATGGCCTAATGAAAAACTGTTTTTT. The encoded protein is CASSLWPNEKLFF.

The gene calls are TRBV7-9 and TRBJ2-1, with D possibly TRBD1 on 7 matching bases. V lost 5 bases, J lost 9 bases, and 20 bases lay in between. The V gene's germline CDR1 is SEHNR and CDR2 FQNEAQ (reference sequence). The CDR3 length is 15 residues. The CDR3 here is CASSPRGTAIFEQFF. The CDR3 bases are TGTGCCAGCAGCCCCCGGGGGACAGCAATCTTTGAGCAGTTCTTC.

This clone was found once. CDR3 nucleotides: TGTGCCAGCAGTTTGCCGGGACAGCTCCGGTACGTC. Translated, it gives CASSLPGQLRYV. The chain uses TRBV28 and TRBJ2-7; 7 bases are shared with TRBD1. Germline trimming cut 3 bases from V and 12 bases from J; bases unmatched to any gene: 8. Per the germline V gene, CDR1 is MDHEN and CDR2 is SYDVKM. This CDR3 is built from 12 residues.

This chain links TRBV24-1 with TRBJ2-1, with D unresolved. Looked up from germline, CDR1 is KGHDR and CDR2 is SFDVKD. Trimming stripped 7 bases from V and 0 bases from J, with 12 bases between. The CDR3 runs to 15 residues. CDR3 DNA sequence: TGTGCCACCAGCCCACCGGGTAGCTCCTACAATGAGCAGTTCTTC. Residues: CATSPPGSSYNEQFF.

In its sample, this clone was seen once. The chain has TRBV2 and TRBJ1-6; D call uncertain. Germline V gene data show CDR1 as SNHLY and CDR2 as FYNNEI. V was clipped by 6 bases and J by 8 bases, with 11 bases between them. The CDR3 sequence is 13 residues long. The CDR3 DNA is TGTGCCAGCAGCGAGGAAGACGATTCACCCCTCCACTTT. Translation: CASSEEDDSPLHF.

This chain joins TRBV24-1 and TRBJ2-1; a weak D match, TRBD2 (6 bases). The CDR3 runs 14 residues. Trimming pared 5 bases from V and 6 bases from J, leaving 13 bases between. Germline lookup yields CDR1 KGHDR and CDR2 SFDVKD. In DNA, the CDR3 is TGTGCCACCAGTGTAGTGACAGCGGGCAATGAGCAGTTCTTC. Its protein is CATSVVTAGNEQFF.

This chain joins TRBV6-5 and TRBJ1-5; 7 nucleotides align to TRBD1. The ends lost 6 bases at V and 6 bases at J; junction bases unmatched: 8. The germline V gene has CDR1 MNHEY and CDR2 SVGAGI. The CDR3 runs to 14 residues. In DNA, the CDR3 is TGTGCCAGCAGACCGGGACAGAGGTTTCAGCCCCAGCATTTT. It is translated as CASRPGQRFQPQHF.

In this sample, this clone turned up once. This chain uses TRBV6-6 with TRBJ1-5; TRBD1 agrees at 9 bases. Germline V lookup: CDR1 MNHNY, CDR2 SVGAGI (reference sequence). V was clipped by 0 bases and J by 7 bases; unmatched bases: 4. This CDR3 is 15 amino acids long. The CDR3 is CASSYSGQGGQPQHF. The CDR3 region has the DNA TGTGCCAGCAGTTACTCGGGACAGGGTGGGCAGCCCCAGCATTTT.

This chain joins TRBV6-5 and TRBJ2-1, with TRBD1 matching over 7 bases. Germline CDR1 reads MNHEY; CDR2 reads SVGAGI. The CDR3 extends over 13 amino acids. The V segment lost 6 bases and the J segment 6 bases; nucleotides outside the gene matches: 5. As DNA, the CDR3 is TGTGCCAGCAGCTTGGGACAGTTCAATGAGCAGTTCTTC. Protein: CASSLGQFNEQFF.

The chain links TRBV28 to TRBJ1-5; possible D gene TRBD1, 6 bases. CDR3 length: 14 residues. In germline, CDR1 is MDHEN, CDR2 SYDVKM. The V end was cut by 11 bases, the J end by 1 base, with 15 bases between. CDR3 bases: TGTGCCTGCGGGGGGGCGCGGAGCAATCAGCCCCAGCATTTT. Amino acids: CACGGARSNQPQHF.

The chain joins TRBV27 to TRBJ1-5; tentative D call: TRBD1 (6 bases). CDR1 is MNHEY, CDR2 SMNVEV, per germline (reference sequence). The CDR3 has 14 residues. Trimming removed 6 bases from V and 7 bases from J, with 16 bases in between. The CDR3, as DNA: TGTGCCAGCAGACTTACGTCAGGGGCGCAGCCCCAGCATTTT. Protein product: CASRLTSGAQPQHF.

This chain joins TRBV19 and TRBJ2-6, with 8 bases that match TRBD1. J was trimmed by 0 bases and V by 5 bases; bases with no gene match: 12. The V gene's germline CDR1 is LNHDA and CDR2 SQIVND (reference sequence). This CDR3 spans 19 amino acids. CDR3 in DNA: TGTGCCAGTAGTTCGTTTAAAGGGACAGGAGGCTCTGGGGCCAACGTCCTGACTTTC. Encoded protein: CASSSFKGTGGSGANVLTF.

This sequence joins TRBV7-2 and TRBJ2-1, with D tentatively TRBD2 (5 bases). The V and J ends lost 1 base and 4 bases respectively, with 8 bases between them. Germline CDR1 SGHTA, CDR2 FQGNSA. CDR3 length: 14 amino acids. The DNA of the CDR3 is TGTGCCAGCAGCTTAGTAGCGACATACAATGAGCAGTTCTTC. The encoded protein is CASSLVATYNEQFF. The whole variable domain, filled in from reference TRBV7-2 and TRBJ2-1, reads GAGVSQSPSNKVTEKGKDVELRCDPISGHTALYWYRQSLGQGLEFLIYFQGNSAPDKSGLPSDRFSAERTGGSVSTLTIQRTQQEDSAVYLCASSLVATYNEQFFGPGTRLTVL.

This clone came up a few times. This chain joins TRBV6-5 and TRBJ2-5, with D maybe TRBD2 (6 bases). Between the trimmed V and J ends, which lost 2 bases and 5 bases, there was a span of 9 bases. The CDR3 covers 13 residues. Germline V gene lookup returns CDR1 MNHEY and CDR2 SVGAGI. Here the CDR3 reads CASSYQAGETQYF. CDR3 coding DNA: TGTGCCAGCAGTTACCAGGCGGGGGAGACCCAGTACTTC.